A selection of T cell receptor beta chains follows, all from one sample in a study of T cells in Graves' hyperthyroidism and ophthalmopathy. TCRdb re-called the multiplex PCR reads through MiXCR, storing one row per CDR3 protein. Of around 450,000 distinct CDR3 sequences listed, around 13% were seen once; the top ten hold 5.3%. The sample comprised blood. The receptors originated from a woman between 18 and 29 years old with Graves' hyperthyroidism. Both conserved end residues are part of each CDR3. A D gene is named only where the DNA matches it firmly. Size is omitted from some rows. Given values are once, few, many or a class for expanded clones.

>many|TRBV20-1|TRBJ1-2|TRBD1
TGCAGTGCTAACGACAGGGTGCGGCATGGCTACACCTTC
CSANDRVRHGYTF
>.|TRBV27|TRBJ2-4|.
TGTGCCAGCAGTTTGGCAGGGTGGTTAGCCAAAAACATTCAGTACTTC
CASSLAGWLAKNIQYF
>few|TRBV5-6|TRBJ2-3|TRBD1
TGTGCCAGCAGCAAAGGGACAGGGGATAGATTCCGAGATACGCAGTATTTT
CASSKGTGDRFRDTQYF
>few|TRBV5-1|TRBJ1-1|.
TGCGCCAGCAGCTTGGGGGCGGATGAGAAGGCAGCTTTCTTT
CASSLGADEKAAFF
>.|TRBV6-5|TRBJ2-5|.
TGTGCCAGCAGTTACGGGGCGCTTCAAGAGACCCAGCACTTC
CASSYGALQETQHF
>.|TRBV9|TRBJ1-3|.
TGTGCCAGCAGCGTCAGCTCCTCTGGAAACACCATATATTTT
CASSVSSSGNTIYF
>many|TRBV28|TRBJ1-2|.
TGTGCCAGCAGTGTACGTTCGGACGGAACTAACTATGGCTACACCTTC
CASSVRSDGTNYGYTF
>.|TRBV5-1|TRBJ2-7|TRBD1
TGCGCCAGCAGCCCCCGCGGGGACAGGGTACCCTACGAGCAGTACTTC
CASSPRGDRVPYEQYF
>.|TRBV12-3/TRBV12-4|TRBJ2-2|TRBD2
TGTGCCAGCAATCATGGGGGGGTAGCGGGAGAACCCGGGGAGCTGTTTTTT
CASNHGGVAGEPGELFF
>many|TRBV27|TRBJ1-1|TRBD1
TGTGCCAGCTGGTCGACAGGGAAAGCTTTCTTT
CASWSTGKAFF
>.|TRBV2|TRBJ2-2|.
TGTGCCAGCAGTGGGGGGCGCGACACCGGGGAGCTGTTTTTT
CASSGGRDTGELFF
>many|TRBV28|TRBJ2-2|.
TGTGCCAGCGAAGGATACACCGGGGAGCTGTTTTTT
CASEGYTGELFF
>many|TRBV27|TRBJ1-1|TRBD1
TGTGCCAGCAGCGGGGACAGGGGAAATGAAGCTTTCTTT
CASSGDRGNEAFF
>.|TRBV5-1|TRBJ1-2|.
TGCGCCAGCAGCTTGTTGTCGACGATGTGGGGCTACACCTTC
CASSLLSTMWGYTF
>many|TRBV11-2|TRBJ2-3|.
TGTGCCAGCAGACGGGACTTCCGCCCGACAGATACGCAGTATTTT
CASRRDFRPTDTQYF
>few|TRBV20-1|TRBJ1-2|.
TGCAGTGCGGAGCCTTGGGAGATGCGTTACGCCTTC
CSAEPWEMRYAF
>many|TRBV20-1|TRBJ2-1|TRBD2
TGCAGTGCTAGCCGCGGACTAGCGGGAGGTCTGTACAATGAGCAGTTCTTC
CSASRGLAGGLYNEQFF
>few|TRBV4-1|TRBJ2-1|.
TGCGCCAGCAGCCAGGCTAGGGTTAATGAGCAGTTCTTC
CASSQARVNEQFF
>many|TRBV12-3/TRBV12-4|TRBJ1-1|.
TGTGCCAGCAGTTTAGACAGGGCGGACACTGAAGCTTTCTTT
CASSLDRADTEAFF
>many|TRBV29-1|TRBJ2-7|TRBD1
TGCAGCGTTGAAGGGACAGGGGGCGAGCAGTACTTC
CSVEGTGGEQYF
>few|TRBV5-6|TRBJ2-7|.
TGTGCCAGCAGCTTGGTGGGGCCCGCCTACGAGCAGTACTTC
CASSLVGPAYEQYF
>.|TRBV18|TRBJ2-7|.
TGTGCCAGCTCACCATTTAGACAGGTGGATACCTACGAGCAGTACTTC
CASSPFRQVDTYEQYF
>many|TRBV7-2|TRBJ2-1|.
TGTGCCAGCAGCCGGGTCGGCGGGATGAGTTACAATGAGCAGTTCTTC
CASSRVGGMSYNEQFF
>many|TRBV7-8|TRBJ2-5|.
TGTGCCAGCAGCTTACTTGAGGATGAGGAAGAGACCCAGTACTTC
CASSLLEDEEETQYF
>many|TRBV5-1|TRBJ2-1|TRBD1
TGCGCCAGCAGCAAGGGACAGGGGGCGCATGATGAGCAGTTCTTC
CASSKGQGAHDEQFF
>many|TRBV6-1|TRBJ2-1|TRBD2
TGTGCCAGCGCCTCCACGACGACTACTAGCGGTTACAATGAGCAGTTCTTC
CASASTTTTSGYNEQFF
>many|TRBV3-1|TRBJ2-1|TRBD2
TGTGCCAGCAGTAAAACTAGCGGGACGGCGTTATACAATGAGCAGTTCTTC
CASSKTSGTALYNEQFF
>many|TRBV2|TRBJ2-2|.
TGTGCCAGCAGTGATCATTTTTGGCAGGGTACCGGGGAGCTGTTTTTT
CASSDHFWQGTGELFF
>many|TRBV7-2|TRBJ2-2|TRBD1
TGTGTGACAGGGGCACCGAACACCGGGGAGCTGTTTTTT
CVTGAPNTGELFF
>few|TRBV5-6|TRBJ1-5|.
TGTGCCAGCAGCTCGATACGAAGCAATCAGCCCCAGCATTTT
CASSSIRSNQPQHF
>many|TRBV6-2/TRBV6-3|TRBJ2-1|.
TGTGCCAGCCAGGACGGATACAATGAGCAGTTCTTC
CASQDGYNEQFF
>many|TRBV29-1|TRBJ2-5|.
TGCAGCGTTGGTACAAAACAAGAGACCCAGTACTTC
CSVGTKQETQYF
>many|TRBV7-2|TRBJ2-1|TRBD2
TGTGCCAGCAGCTTCGGTACAGCGGGAGGGGAAGAGCAGTTCTTC
CASSFGTAGGEEQFF
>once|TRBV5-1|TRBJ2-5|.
TGCGCCAGCAGCTCCTTTGAAGGAGGGCCGAGGGAGACCCAGTACTTC
CASSSFEGGPRETQYF
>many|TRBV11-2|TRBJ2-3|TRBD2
TGTGCCAGCAGCTTATGGGGACTAGCGGGAGAAGATACGCAGTATTTT
CASSLWGLAGEDTQYF
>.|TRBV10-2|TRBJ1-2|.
TGCGCCAGCAGTGAAATTTCCGGGGGGCTACTTGGCTACACCTTC
CASSEISGGLLGYTF
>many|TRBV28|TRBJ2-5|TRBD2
TGTGCCAGCAGTCCAATGGGCGGGACTAACCAAGAGACCCAGTACTTC
CASSPMGGTNQETQYF
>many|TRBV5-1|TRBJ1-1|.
TGCGCCAGCAGGGCTACGACGACTCTGGCTTTCTTT
CASRATTTLAFF
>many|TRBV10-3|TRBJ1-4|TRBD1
TGTGCCATCAGTGAGGACAGGGCCACAGTAGGAGAAAAACTGTTTTTT
CAISEDRATVGEKLFF
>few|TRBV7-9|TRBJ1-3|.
TGTGCCGGCAGCTTAGGGGGGCCCGGAAACACCATATATTTT
CAGSLGGPGNTIYF
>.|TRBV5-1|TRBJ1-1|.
TGCGCCAGCAGCCGCAACAGGCGCAACACTGAAGCTTTCTTT
CASSRNRRNTEAFF
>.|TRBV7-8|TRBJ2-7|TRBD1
TGTGCCAGCAGCAACAGGGGATCCGACGAGCAGTACTTC
CASSNRGSDEQYF
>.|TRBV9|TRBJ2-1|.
TGTGCCAGCAGCGTAGGTCCGGCGGCCAATGAGCAGTTCTTC
CASSVGPAANEQFF
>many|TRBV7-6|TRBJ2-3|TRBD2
TGTGCCAGCAGCTTGAACCTACTAGCGGGACTACTCACAGATACGCAGTATTTT
CASSLNLLAGLLTDTQYF
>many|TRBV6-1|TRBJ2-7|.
TGTGCCAGCAGTGACGACCGCCAGCAGTACTTC
CASSDDRQQYF
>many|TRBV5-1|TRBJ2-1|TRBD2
TGCGCCAGCAGGCATAACGGACTAGCGAACTCCTACAATGAGCAGTTCTTC
CASRHNGLANSYNEQFF
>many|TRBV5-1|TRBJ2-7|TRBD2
TGCGCCAGCAGCTTGGTCGGGAGGGTCAACGAGCAGTACTTC
CASSLVGRVNEQYF
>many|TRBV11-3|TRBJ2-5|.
TGTGCCAGCACCAGAGGACGGGCGCTGCAAGAGACCCAGTACTTC
CASTRGRALQETQYF
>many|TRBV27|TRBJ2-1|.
TGTGCCAGCAGCCCCAGGGTTAACACCTACAATGAGCAGTTCTTC
CASSPRVNTYNEQFF
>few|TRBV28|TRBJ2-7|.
TGTGCCAGCAGTAATTCGGGTGTAGAGCAGTACTTC
CASSNSGVEQYF
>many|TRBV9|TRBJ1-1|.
TGTGCCAGCAGCGTAGATGGGGGAATGAACACTGAAGCTTTCTTT
CASSVDGGMNTEAFF
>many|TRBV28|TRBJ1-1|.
TGTGCCAGCAGTTTAAGTGGGACCATGAACACTGAAGCTTTCTTT
CASSLSGTMNTEAFF
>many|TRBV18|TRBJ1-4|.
TGTGCCACCTCGGTGGGGTCAACTAATGAAAAACTGTTTTTT
CATSVGSTNEKLFF
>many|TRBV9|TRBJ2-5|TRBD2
TGTGCCAGCAGCGTCGCAGCCGGGGGGAAGGAAGAGACCCAGTACTTC
CASSVAAGGKEETQYF
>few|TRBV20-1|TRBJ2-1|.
TGCAGTGCTCGGGACTTTCCCGAGCAGTTCTTC
CSARDFPEQFF
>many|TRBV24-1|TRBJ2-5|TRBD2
TGTGCCACTTCTCTAGCGGGAAAAGAGACCCAGTACTTC
CATSLAGKETQYF
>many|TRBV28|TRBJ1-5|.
TGTGCCATCAGTTACCCCGGGGGGCATCAGCCCCAGCATTTT
CAISYPGGHQPQHF
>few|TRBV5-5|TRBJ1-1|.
TGTGCCAGCAGCATGGGGGACCCCACTGAAGCTTTCTTT
CASSMGDPTEAFF
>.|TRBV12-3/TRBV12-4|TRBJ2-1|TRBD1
TGTGCCAGCAACATCCCGACAGGGGTCAATGAGCAGTTCTTC
CASNIPTGVNEQFF
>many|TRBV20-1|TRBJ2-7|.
TGCAGTGCAAGCTGGGGCTCCTACGAGCAGTACTTC
CSASWGSYEQYF